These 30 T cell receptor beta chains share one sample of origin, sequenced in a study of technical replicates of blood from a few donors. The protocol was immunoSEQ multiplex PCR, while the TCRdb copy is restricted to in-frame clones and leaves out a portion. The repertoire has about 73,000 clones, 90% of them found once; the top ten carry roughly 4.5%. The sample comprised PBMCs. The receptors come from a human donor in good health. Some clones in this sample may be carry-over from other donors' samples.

The CDR3 protein is CASSTGGGETQYF. CDR3 bases: TGTGCCAGCAGTACAGGGGGAGGAGAGACCCAGTACTTC. This chain uses TRBV5-4 with TRBJ2-5; 8 bases are shared with TRBD1. The CDR3 contains 13 residues. CDR1 is SGHNT and CDR2 is YYREEE in the germline V gene (reference sequence). The trim removed 5 bases at V and 4 bases at J, leaving 4 bases unmatched.

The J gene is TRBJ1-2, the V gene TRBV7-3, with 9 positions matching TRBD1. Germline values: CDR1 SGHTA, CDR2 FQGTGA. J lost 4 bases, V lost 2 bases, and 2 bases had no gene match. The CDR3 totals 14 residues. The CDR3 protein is CASSLGDRAYGYTF. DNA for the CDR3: TGTGCCAGCAGCTTAGGGGACAGGGCCTATGGCTACACCTTC.

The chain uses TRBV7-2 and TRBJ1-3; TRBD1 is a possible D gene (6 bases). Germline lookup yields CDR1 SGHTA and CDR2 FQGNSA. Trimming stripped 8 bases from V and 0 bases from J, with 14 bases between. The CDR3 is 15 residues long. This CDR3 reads CASSSWTDSGNTIYF. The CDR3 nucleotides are TGTGCCAGCTCATCCTGGACAGACTCTGGAAACACCATATATTTT.

CDR3 in DNA: TGTGCCAGCAGCCAGTTAGCGGGAGGGTACACAGATACGCAGTATTTT. Encoded protein: CASSQLAGGYTDTQYF. The J gene is TRBJ2-3, the V gene TRBV11-2, with 11 positions matching TRBD2. The V gene end was trimmed by 5 bases and the J gene end by 2 bases; junction bases not matched to a gene: 6. Germline V lookup: CDR1 SGHAT, CDR2 FQNNGV. The CDR3 totals 16 residues.

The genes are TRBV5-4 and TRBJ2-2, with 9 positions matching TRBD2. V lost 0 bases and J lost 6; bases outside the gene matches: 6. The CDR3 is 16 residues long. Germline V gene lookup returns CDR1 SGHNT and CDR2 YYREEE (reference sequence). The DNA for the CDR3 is TGTGCCAGCAGCTTGGGGCAGCGGGGGGACGCCGGGGAGCTGTTTTTT. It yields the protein CASSLGQRGDAGELFF.

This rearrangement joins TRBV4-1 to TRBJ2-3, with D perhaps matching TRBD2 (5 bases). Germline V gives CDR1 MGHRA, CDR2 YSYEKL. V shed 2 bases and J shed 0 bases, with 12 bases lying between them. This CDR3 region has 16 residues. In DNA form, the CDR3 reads TGCGCCAGCAGCCAATTCCCGGGAACCAGCACAGATACGCAGTATTTT. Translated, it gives CASSQFPGTSTDTQYF.

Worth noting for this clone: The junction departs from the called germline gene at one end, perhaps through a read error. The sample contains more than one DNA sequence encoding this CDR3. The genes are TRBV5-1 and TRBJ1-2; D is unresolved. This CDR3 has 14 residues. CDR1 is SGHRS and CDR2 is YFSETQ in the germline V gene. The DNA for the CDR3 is TGCGCCAGTAGCTTGGCCTCCGTGAACTATGGCTACACCTTC. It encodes CASSLASVNYGYTF.

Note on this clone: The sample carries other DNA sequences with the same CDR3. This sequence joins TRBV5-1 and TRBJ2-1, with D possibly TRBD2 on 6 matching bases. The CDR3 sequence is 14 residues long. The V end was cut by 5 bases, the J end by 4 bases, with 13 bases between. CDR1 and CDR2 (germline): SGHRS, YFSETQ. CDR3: CASSLSGGYNEQFF. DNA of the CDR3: TGCGCCAGCAGTCTTAGCGGCGGATACAATGAGCAGTTCTTC.

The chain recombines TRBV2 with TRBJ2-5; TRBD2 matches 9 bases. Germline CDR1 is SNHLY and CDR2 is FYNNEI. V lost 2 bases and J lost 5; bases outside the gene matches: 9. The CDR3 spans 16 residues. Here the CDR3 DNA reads TGTGCCAGCAGTGAATGGGGCGGGGGGGCTAGGGAGACCCAGTACTTC. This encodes CASSEWGGGARETQYF.

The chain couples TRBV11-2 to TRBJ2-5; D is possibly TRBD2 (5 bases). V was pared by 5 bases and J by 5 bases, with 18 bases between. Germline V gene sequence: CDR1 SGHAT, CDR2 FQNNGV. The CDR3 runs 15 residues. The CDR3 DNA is TGTGCCAGCAGCCCCGGACTCGCGCAGTTCGAGACCCAGTACTTC. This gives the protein CASSPGLAQFETQYF.

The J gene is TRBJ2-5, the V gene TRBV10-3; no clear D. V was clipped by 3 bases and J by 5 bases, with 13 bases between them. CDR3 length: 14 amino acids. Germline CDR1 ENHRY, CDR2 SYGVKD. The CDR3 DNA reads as TGTGCCATCAGTGAACCGACTCTTCGGGAGACCCAGTACTTC. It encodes CAISEPTLRETQYF.

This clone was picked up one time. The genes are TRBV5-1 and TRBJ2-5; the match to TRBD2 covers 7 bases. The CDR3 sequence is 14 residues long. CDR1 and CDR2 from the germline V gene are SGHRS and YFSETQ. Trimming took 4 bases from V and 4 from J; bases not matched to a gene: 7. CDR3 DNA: TGCGCCAGCAGCGCCGGGGAGGGTCGAGAGACCCAGTACTTC. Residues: CASSAGEGRETQYF.

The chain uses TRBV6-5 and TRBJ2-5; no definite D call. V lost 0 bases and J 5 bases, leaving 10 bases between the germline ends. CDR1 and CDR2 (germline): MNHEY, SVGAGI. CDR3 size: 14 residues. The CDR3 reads CASSYSELRETQYF. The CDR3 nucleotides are TGTGCCAGCAGTTACTCGGAGTTAAGGGAGACCCAGTACTTC.

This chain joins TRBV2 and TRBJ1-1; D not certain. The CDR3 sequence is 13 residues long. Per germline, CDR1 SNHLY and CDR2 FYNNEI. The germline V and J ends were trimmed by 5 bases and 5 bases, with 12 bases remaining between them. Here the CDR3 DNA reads TGTGCCAGCAGTCTTTCCTCCGGGACTGAAGCTTTCTTT. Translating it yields CASSLSSGTEAFF. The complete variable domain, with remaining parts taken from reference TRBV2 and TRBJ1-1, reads EPEVTQTPSHQVTQMGQEVILRCVPISNHLYFYWYRQILGQKVEFLVSFYNNEISEKSEIFDDQFSVERPDGSNFTLKIRSTKLEDSAMYFCASSLSSGTEAFFGQGTRLTVV.

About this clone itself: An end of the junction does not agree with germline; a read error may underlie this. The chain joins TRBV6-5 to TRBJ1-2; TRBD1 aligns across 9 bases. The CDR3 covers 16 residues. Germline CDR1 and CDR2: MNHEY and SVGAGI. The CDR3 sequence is CASSYSKRTGDYGHTF. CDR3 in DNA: TGTGCCAGCAGTTACTCTAAGCGGACAGGGGACTATGGCCACACCTTC.

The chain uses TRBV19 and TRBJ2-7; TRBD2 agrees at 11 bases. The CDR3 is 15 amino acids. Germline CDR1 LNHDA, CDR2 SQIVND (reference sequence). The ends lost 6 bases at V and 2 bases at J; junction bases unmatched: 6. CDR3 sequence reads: CASSVLAGGTYEQYF. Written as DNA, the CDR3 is TGTGCCAGTAGCGTCCTAGCGGGGGGAACCTACGAGCAGTACTTC.

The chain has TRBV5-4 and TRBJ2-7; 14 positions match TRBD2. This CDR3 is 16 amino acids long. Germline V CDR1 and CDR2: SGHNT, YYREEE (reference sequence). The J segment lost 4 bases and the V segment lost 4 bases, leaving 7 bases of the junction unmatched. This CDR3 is CASSPGTSGSQYEQYF. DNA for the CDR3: TGTGCCAGCAGCCCGGGGACTAGCGGGAGTCAGTACGAGCAGTACTTC.

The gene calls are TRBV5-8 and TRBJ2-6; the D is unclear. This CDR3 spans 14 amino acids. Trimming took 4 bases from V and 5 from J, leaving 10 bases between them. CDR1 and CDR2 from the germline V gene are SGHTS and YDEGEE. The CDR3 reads CASSMLGRANVLTF. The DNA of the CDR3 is TGTGCCAGCAGCATGCTTGGCCGGGCCAACGTCCTGACTTTC.

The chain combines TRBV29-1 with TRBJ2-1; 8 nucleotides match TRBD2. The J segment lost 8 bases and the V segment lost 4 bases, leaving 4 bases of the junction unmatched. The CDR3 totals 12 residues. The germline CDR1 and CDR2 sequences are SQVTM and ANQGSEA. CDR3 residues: CSVGSSGHEQFF. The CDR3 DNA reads TGCAGCGTTGGGTCTAGCGGGCATGAGCAGTTCTTC.

CDR3: CASSPQTGPQETQYF. For the CDR3, the DNA is TGTGCCAGCAGCCCCCAGACAGGGCCTCAAGAGACCCAGTACTTC. The chain recombines TRBV9 with TRBJ2-5, with TRBD1 identical over 7 bases. Germline assignment: CDR1 SGDLS and CDR2 YYNGEE. V was pared by 4 bases and J by 2 bases, with 8 bases of the junction left unmatched. CDR3 size: 15 residues.

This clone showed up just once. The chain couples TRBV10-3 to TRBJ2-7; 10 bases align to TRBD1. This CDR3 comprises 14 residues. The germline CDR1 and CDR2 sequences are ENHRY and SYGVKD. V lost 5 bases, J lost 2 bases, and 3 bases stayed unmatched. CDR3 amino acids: CAISKGQGTYEQYF. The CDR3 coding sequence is TGTGCCATCAGTAAGGGACAGGGGACCTACGAGCAGTACTTC.

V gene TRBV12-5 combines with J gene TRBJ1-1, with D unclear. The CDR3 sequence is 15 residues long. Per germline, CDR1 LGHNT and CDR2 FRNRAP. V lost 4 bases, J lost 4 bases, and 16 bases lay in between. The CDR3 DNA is TGTGCTAGTGGTTCAATCAGTTCCCGGGGCACTGAAGCTTTCTTT. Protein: CASGSISSRGTEAFF.

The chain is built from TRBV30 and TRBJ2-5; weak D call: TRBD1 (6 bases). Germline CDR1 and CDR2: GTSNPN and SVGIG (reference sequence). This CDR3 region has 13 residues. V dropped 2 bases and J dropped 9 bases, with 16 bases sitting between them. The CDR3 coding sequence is TGTGCCTGGAGTACAGGGACAAGTAAGGCCCAGTACTTC. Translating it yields CAWSTGTSKAQYF.

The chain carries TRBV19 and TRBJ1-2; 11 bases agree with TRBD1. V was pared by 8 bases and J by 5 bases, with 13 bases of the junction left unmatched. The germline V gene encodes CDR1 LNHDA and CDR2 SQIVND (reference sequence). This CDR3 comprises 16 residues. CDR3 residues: CASARIWTGGFYGYTF. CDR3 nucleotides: TGTGCCAGTGCGCGTATTTGGACAGGGGGCTTTTATGGCTACACCTTC. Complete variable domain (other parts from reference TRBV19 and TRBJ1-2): DGGITQSPKYLFRKEGQNVTLSCEQNLNHDAMYWYRQDPGQGLRLIYYSQIVNDFQKGDIAEGYSVSREKKESFPLTVTSAQKNPTAFYLCASARIWTGGFYGYTFGSGTRLTVV.

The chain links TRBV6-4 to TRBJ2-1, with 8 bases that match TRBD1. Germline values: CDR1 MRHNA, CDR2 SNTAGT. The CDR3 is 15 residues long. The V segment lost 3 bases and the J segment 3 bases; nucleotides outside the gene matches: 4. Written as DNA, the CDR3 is TGTGCCAGCAGTGAGAGGACAGGGCACTACAATGAGCAGTTCTTC. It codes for CASSERTGHYNEQFF.

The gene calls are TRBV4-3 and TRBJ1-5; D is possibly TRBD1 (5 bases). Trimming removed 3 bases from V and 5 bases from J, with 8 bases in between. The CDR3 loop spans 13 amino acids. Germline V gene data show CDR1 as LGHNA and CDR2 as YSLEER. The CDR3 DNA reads TGCGCCAGCAGCCAGGGGCTCTATCAGCCCCAGCATTTT. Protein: CASSQGLYQPQHF.

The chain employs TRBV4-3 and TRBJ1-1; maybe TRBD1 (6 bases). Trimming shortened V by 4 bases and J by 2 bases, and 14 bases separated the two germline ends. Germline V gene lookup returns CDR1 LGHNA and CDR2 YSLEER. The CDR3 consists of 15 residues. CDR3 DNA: TGCGCCAGCAGCCGGTCGACAGGTCCTAACACTGAAGCTTTCTTT. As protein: CASSRSTGPNTEAFF.

CDR3 bases: TGTGCCAGCAGCGCGACGGTGGCGGGAGGGCCCACAACTTACAATGAGCAGTTCTTC. This translates into CASSATVAGGPTTYNEQFF. The rearrangement links TRBV7-3 to TRBJ2-1; 9 bases fit TRBD2. The V gene's germline CDR1 is SGHTA and CDR2 FQGTGA. CDR3 length: 19 residues. The V gene end was trimmed by 5 bases and the J gene end by 4 bases; junction bases not matched to a gene: 18.

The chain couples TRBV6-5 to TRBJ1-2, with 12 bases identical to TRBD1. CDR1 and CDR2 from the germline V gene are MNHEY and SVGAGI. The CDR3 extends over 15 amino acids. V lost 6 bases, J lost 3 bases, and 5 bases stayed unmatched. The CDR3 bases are TGTGCCAGCAGGGGACAGGGGGCGGCGGACTATGGCTACACCTTC. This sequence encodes CASRGQGAADYGYTF.

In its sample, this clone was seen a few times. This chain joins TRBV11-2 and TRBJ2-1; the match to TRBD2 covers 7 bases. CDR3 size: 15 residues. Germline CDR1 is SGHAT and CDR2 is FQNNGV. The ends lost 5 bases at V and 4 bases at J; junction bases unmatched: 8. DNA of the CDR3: TGTGCCAGCAGCCAGGCTAGCGGACCATACAATGAGCAGTTCTTC. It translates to CASSQASGPYNEQFF.